The 4 T cell receptor beta chains below come from one sample, sequenced in a study of T cell responses to AZD1222 COVID-19 vaccine. Here immunoSEQ multiplex PCR was the method, and the copy in TCRdb shows in-frame clones only, minus some. The repertoire includes approximately 100,000 clones, about 91% of them detected once, and less than 9.5% sits in the top ten. The starting material was peripheral blood, obtained on day 0 of AZD1222 vaccination. These receptor sequences come from an adult in good health.

This clone was seen a single time. The chain links TRBV7-8 to TRBJ2-7, with D possibly being TRBD1 (5 bases). From germline, CDR1 is SGHVS and CDR2 FQNEAQ. V was cut by 0 bases and J by 2 bases, with 14 bases left in between. The CDR3 totals 16 residues. In DNA, the CDR3 is TGTGCCAGCAGCTTAGCTGGGGCAGGGTTGCCCTACGAGCAGTACTTC. The encoded protein is CASSLAGAGLPYEQYF.

The chain links TRBV9 to TRBJ2-7, with 7 nucleotides matching TRBD1. Trimming took 3 bases from V and 4 from J; bases not matched to a gene: 13. The CDR3 is made up of 16 amino acids. The germline V gene has CDR1 SGDLS and CDR2 YYNGEE. This chain's CDR3 is CASSGNRGRVLYEQYF. CDR3 sequence (DNA): TGTGCCAGCAGCGGCAACAGGGGCCGGGTTCTTTACGAGCAGTACTTC.

The chain recombines TRBV3-1 (or the pseudogene TRBV3-2) with TRBJ1-1; unclear D gene. The CDR3 totals 13 residues. Germline loops: CDR1 LGHDT, CDR2 YNNKEL (reference sequence). Trimming stripped 0 bases from V and 5 bases from J, with 7 bases between. The CDR3 sequence is CASSQEFRTEAFF. In DNA, the CDR3 is TGTGCCAGCAGCCAAGAGTTTCGGACTGAAGCTTTCTTT.

The chain links TRBV6-2 or TRBV6-3 to TRBJ2-1; 11 bases fit TRBD2. The CDR3 consists of 19 residues. Losses at the gene ends were 6 bases for V and 1 base for J; bases not matched to a gene: 14. Germline CDR1 reads MNHEY; CDR2 reads SVGEGT. In DNA form, the CDR3 reads TGTGCCAGCAGCCCCCCGGCACTACTAGCGGGAGTATCCTACAATGAGCAGTTCTTC. Encoded protein: CASSPPALLAGVSYNEQFF.